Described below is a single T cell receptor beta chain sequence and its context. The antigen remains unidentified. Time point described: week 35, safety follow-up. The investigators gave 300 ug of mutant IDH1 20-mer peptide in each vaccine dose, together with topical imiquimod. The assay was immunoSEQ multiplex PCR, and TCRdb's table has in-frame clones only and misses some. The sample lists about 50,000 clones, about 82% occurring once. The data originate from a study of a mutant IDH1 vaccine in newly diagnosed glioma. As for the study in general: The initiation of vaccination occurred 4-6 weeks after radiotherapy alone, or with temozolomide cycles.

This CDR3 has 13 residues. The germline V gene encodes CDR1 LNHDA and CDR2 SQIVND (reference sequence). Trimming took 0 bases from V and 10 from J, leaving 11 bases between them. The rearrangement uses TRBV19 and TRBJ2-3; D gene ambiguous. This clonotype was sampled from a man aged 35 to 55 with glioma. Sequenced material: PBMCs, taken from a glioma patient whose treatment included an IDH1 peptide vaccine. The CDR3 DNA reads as TGTGCCAGTAGTATAGATCAGACGGCGCCGCAGTATTTT. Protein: CASSIDQTAPQYF. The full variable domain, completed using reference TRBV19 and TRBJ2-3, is DGGITQSPKYLFRKEGQNVTLSCEQNLNHDAMYWYRQDPGQGLRLIYYSQIVNDFQKGDIAEGYSVSREKKESFPLTVTSAQKNPTAFYLCASSIDQTAPQYFGPGTRLTVL.